These T cell receptor beta chains were read from a single sample in a study of CD8 T cells in ankylosing spondylitis. Each CDR3 protein is one row after TCRdb ran MiXCR on the 5' RACE reads. The repertoire holds 750,000 to 850,000 distinct CDR3 sequences, with around 11% as singletons. Specimen: blood, either unsorted or a sorted T cell fraction (not recorded which). The source of these receptors is a male donor with ankylosing spondylitis. The CDR3 runs from the conserved cysteine through the conserved F or W. The D gene is left open where the match is weak. Size is omitted from some rows. Given values are once, few, many or a class for expanded clones.

few | 14 | TRBJ1-2 | NA | TRBV7-9 | CASSLGGSLHGYTF | TGTGCCAGCAGCTTAGGCGGCAGCCTCCATGGCTACACCTTC
few | 15 | TRBJ1-5 | NA | TRBV19 | CASSIFGSSNQPQHF | TGTGCCAGTAGTATATTCGGCAGTAGCAATCAGCCCCAGCATTTT
NA | 13 | TRBJ2-7 | TRBD2 | TRBV20-1 | CSGTRLAGVEQYF | TGCAGTGGGACCAGACTAGCGGGGGTCGAGCAGTACTTC
NA | 16 | TRBJ2-7 | NA | TRBV5-6 | CASSLGAGQTSYEQYF | TGTGCCAGCAGCTTGGGAGCTGGTCAGACCTCCTACGAGCAGTACTTC
few | 17 | TRBJ1-4 | NA | TRBV4-1 | CASSQDRAAGLGEKLFF | TGCGCCAGCAGCCAAGATCGAGCCGCGGGATTGGGTGAAAAACTGTTTTTT
few | 15 | TRBJ2-7 | NA | TRBV5-1 | CASSAAGSEMNEQYF | TGCGCCAGCAGCGCCGCTGGGTCGGAGATGAACGAGCAGTACTTC
NA | 15 | TRBJ2-1 | TRBD2 | TRBV5-1 | CASSLGGAGGNEQFF | TGCGCCAGCAGCCTGGGTGGAGCGGGGGGCAATGAGCAGTTCTTC
NA | 15 | TRBJ2-3 | NA | TRBV29-1 | CSVGGAGGSTDTQYF | TGCAGCGTTGGTGGGGCGGGTGGAAGCACAGATACGCAGTATTTT
few | 15 | TRBJ1-2 | TRBD1 | TRBV6-2/TRBV6-3 | CASSTQSGTGDGYTF | TGTGCCAGCAGTACCCAATCCGGGACAGGGGATGGCTACACCTTC
NA | 16 | TRBJ2-1 | NA | TRBV6-1 | CASSPSGLLYYNEQFF | TGTGCCAGCAGTCCCAGCGGACTTCTTTACTACAATGAGCAGTTCTTC
few | 14 | TRBJ1-6 | NA | TRBV7-9 | CASSYERNNSPLHF | TGTGCCAGCAGCTATGAGCGGAATAATTCACCCCTCCACTTT
few | 14 | TRBJ2-7 | NA | TRBV3-1 | CASSQEREFSEQYF | TGTGCCAGCAGCCAAGAAAGGGAGTTCAGCGAGCAGTACTTC
few | 13 | TRBJ2-4 | TRBD1 | TRBV5-1 | CASRVGRGNIQYF | TGCGCCAGCAGAGTGGGCAGGGGGAACATTCAGTACTTC
NA | 14 | TRBJ2-5 | NA | TRBV29-1 | CSADPQEVPETQYF | TGCAGCGCCGATCCACAGGAGGTCCCAGAGACCCAGTACTTC
few | 15 | TRBJ1-2 | NA | TRBV5-1 | CASSLDSGDVYGYTF | TGCGCCAGCAGCTTGGACAGCGGCGACGTCTATGGCTACACCTTC
many | 13 | TRBJ2-7 | NA | TRBV7-9 | CASSLDFSYEQYF | TGTGCCAGCAGCCTGGACTTTTCCTACGAGCAGTACTTC
many | 15 | TRBJ2-7 | NA | TRBV4-3 | CASSPTVIKAYEQYF | TGCGCCAGCAGCCCCACGGTAATAAAGGCCTACGAGCAGTACTTC
many | 13 | TRBJ1-1 | NA | TRBV27 | CASSWGSGTEAFF | TGTGCCAGCAGTTGGGGATCGGGGACTGAAGCTTTCTTT
few | 14 | TRBJ1-1 | NA | TRBV5-1 | CASSLDPEGTEAFF | TGCGCCAGCAGCTTGGATCCGGAGGGCACTGAAGCTTTCTTT
few | 15 | TRBJ2-1 | NA | TRBV7-9 | CASSEGVWRYNEQFF | TGTGCCAGCAGCGAGGGGGTCTGGCGGTACAATGAGCAGTTCTTC
NA | 18 | TRBJ2-3 | TRBD2 | TRBV4-3 | CASSRGGGLAGPTDTQYF | TGCGCCAGCAGCCGAGGGGGAGGACTAGCGGGGCCCACAGATACGCAGTATTTT
few | 15 | TRBJ2-1 | TRBD1 | TRBV10-3 | CAISALGDSYNEQFF | TGTGCCATCAGTGCTTTAGGGGACAGCTACAATGAGCAGTTCTTC
NA | 16 | TRBJ1-3 | TRBD1 | TRBV5-1 | CASSSRTGGSIHTIYF | TGCGCCAGCAGCTCGAGGACAGGGGGCTCCATACACACCATATATTTT
few | 14 | TRBJ2-7 | TRBD2 | TRBV7-9 | CASTAAGVAYEQYF | TGTGCCAGCACAGCAGCGGGAGTGGCGTACGAGCAGTACTTC
NA | 16 | TRBJ2-5 | NA | TRBV7-9 | CASSLARDRTQETQYF | TGTGCCAGCAGCTTAGCCCGGGACCGCACCCAAGAGACCCAGTACTTC
few | 15 | TRBJ1-4 | TRBD1 | TRBV7-2 | CASSLLRTGAEKLFF | TGTGCCAGCAGCTTGTTAAGGACAGGGGCTGAAAAACTGTTTTTT
NA | 15 | TRBJ1-4 | NA | TRBV4-3 | CASSQGTSANEKLFF | TGCGCCAGCAGCCAAGGGACATCCGCTAATGAAAAACTGTTTTTT
once | 15 | TRBJ2-1 | TRBD2 | TRBV5-1 | CASSGGGAFYNEKFF | TGCGCCAGCAGCGGCGGGGGGGCTTTTTACAATGAGAAGTTCTTC
many | 15 | TRBJ2-3 | TRBD2 | TRBV10-3 | CAISGGTSATDTQYF | TGTGCCATCAGTGGAGGGACTAGCGCTACAGATACGCAGTATTTT
NA | 14 | TRBJ2-2 | NA | TRBV19 | CASNPAERAGELFF | TGTGCCAGTAATCCCGCGGAGAGGGCCGGGGAGCTGTTTTTT
many | 18 | TRBJ2-1 | NA | TRBV20-1 | CSARPPRRDSERYNEQFF | TGCAGTGCTCGACCCCCCCGGCGCGACAGTGAAAGGTACAATGAGCAGTTCTTC
NA | 14 | TRBJ2-5 | NA | TRBV4-3 | CASSQTGKQETQYF | TGCGCCAGCAGCCAGACCGGGAAACAAGAGACCCAGTACTTC
once | 13 | TRBJ1-2 | NA | TRBV4-2 | CAMSPRLGSGYTF | TGTGCCATGAGCCCAAGGCTGGGGTCTGGCTACACCTTC
NA | 14 | TRBJ1-2 | NA | TRBV7-2 | CASSMTGLRGGYTF | TGTGCCAGCAGCATGACAGGCCTCCGTGGTGGCTACACCTTC
NA | 15 | TRBJ1-3 | NA | TRBV15 | CATSPPFGSGNTIYF | TGTGCCACCAGCCCGCCCTTCGGCTCTGGAAACACCATATATTTT
few | 13 | TRBJ2-1 | TRBD1 | TRBV5-1 | CASRMDRVDEQFF | TGCGCCAGCAGAATGGACAGGGTGGACGAGCAGTTCTTC
few | 15 | TRBJ2-3 | TRBD1 | TRBV20-1 | CSARGQGAFADTQYF | TGCAGTGCTCGGGGACAGGGGGCGTTTGCAGATACGCAGTATTTT
many | 12 | TRBJ2-3 | NA | TRBV7-2 | CASSPVRDTQYF | TGTGCCAGCAGCCCAGTTAGGGATACGCAGTATTTT
many | 14 | TRBJ2-3 | NA | TRBV7-7 | CASSLAGLSDTQYF | TGTGCTAGCAGCTTAGCAGGCTTGTCAGATACGCAGTATTTT
few | 17 | TRBJ2-7 | NA | TRBV5-6 | CASSLYRGQFIAYEQYF | TGTGCCAGCAGCTTATACAGAGGTCAGTTCATCGCCTACGAGCAGTACTTC
many | 13 | TRBJ1-1 | NA | TRBV29-1 | CSVVREEGTEAFF | TGCAGCGTTGTAAGGGAGGAGGGCACTGAAGCTTTCTTT
NA | 15 | TRBJ1-1 | TRBD1 | TRBV20-1 | CSARERDRGFTEAFF | TGCAGTGCTAGAGAGAGGGACAGGGGGTTCACTGAAGCTTTCTTT
NA | 16 | TRBJ2-6 | NA | TRBV5-6 | CASSLDRFSGANVLTF | TGTGCCAGCAGCTTGGACAGATTCTCTGGGGCCAACGTCCTGACTTTC
few | 19 | TRBJ2-1 | TRBD2 | TRBV6-2/TRBV6-3 | CASSFIGTSVTLGYNEQFF | TGTGCCAGCAGTTTCATCGGGACTAGCGTCACCCTTGGTTACAATGAGCAGTTCTTC
NA | 13 | TRBJ1-1 | NA | TRBV20-1 | CSGRGSMNTAAFF | TGCAGTGGGCGCGGGAGCATGAACACTGCAGCTTTCTTT
many | 15 | TRBJ2-3 | TRBD2 | TRBV29-1 | CSVELSGSGTDTQYF | TGCAGCGTTGAACTTAGCGGGAGTGGTACAGATACGCAGTATTTT